Following are 22 T cell receptor beta chains from one sample sequenced in a study of CD4 T cells in relation to SARS-CoV-2 and coronaviruses. TCRdb keeps only in-frame clones here, not all; method: immunoSEQ multiplex PCR. Counted here are about 36,000 clones, 65% to 80% occurring once; the ten biggest clones make up around 21%. No antigen is known for these receptors. Source material: memory CD4+ T cells from PBMCs, cultured in vitro. The receptors stem from an adult with COVID-19.

The chain combines TRBV7-2 with TRBJ1-5; D not certain. The V end was cut by 1 base, the J end by 5 bases, with 9 bases between. The CDR3 loop spans 14 amino acids. The germline V gene encodes CDR1 SGHTA and CDR2 FQGNSA. The CDR3 DNA reads as TGTGCCAGCAGCTTAGTGTTCACGGATCAGCCCCAGCATTTT. Amino acid sequence: CASSLVFTDQPQHF. Based on the CDR3 plus reference TRBV7-2 and TRBJ1-5, the full variable domain is GAGVSQSPSNKVTEKGKDVELRCDPISGHTALYWYRQSLGQGLEFLIYFQGNSAPDKSGLPSDRFSAERTGGSVSTLTIQRTQQEDSAVYLCASSLVFTDQPQHFGDGTRLSIL.

The chain recombines TRBV5-5 with TRBJ2-7, with 9 bases matching TRBD2. Germline V gene sequence: CDR1 SGHKS, CDR2 YYEKEE (reference sequence). Trimming took 2 bases from V and 0 from J; bases not matched to a gene: 12. The CDR3 consists of 18 residues. This CDR3 reads CASSLRLAGTQGSYEQYF. CDR3 bases: TGTGCCAGCAGCTTAAGGCTAGCGGGAACTCAGGGCTCCTACGAGCAGTACTTC. The full variable domain, in which reference TRBV5-5 and TRBJ2-7 provide the parts outside the CDR3, is DAGVTQSPTHLIKTRGQQVTLRCSPISGHKSVSWYQQVLGQGPQFIFQYYEKEERGRGNFPDRFSARQFPNYSSELNVNALLLGDSALYLCASSLRLAGTQGSYEQYFGPGTRLTVT.

The chain joins TRBV28 to TRBJ1-1; 7 positions match TRBD1. V lost 6 bases and J lost 3; bases outside the gene matches: 13. The germline gives CDR1 MDHEN, CDR2 SYDVKM. The CDR3 has 16 amino acids. In nucleotides, the CDR3 is TGTGCCAGCAGATCCCTGACAGGGATTGTTGACACTGAAGCTTTCTTT. Protein: CASRSLTGIVDTEAFF.

The gene calls are TRBV5-6 and TRBJ2-6; TRBD1 aligns across 10 bases. The CDR3 has 18 amino acids. V lost 2 bases and J lost 1; bases outside the gene matches: 6. CDR1 is SGHDT and CDR2 is YYEEEE in the germline V gene. Here the CDR3 DNA reads TGTGCCAGCAGCTTTCTAGGACAGGGGGAGTCTGGGGCCAACGTCCTGACTTTC. Its translation is CASSFLGQGESGANVLTF.

The V call is TRBV6-5, the J call TRBJ2-1; tentative D call: TRBD2 (5 bases). The CDR3 extends over 14 amino acids. V was trimmed by 2 bases and J by 7 bases, leaving 12 bases between them. Germline CDR1 MNHEY, CDR2 SVGAGI. The CDR3 bases are TGTGCCAGCAGTTACCCAGGACTGAATAATGAGCAGTTCTTC. Its translation is CASSYPGLNNEQFF.

The chain uses TRBV6-2 or TRBV6-3 and TRBJ2-1, with 8 bases lining up with TRBD2. The CDR3 totals 15 residues. Unmatched junction bases numbered 6, after V lost 0 bases and J lost 8 bases. The germline CDR1 and CDR2 sequences are MNHEY and SVGEGT. The CDR3 nucleotides read TGTGCCAGCAGTTACTCGGCGGGAGGTGTGGATGAGCAGTTCTTC. Amino acid sequence: CASSYSAGGVDEQFF.

The CDR3 sequence: CASSQAGGAYEQYF. CDR3 nucleotide sequence: TGTGCCAGCAGCCAAGCCGGGGGGGCCTACGAGCAGTACTTC. The V call is TRBV14, the J call TRBJ2-7, with 8 bases identical to TRBD2. The CDR3 sequence is 14 residues long. Trimming cost V 1 base and J 2 bases; bases outside gene matches: 1. Germline V gene sequence: CDR1 SGHDN, CDR2 FVKESK.

The genes are TRBV5-1 and TRBJ2-5, with TRBD1 matching over 8 bases. V lost 0 bases to trimming and J lost 5 bases; unmatched junction nucleotides: 12. Looked up from germline, CDR1 is SGHRS and CDR2 is YFSETQ. The CDR3 is made up of 17 amino acids. The CDR3 is CASSLDQGTGSGETQYF. CDR3 in DNA: TGCGCCAGCAGCTTGGACCAAGGGACAGGCTCGGGGGAGACCCAGTACTTC.

The chain is built from TRBV3-1 (or the pseudogene TRBV3-2) and TRBJ1-5; the D is unclear. The V and J ends lost 4 bases and 0 bases respectively, with 7 bases between them. CDR1 and CDR2 from the germline V gene are LGHDT and YNNKEL (reference sequence). The CDR3 extends over 14 amino acids. CDR3 DNA sequence: TGTGCCAGCAGCCTAGGAAATAGCAATCAGCCCCAGCATTTT. Protein sequence: CASSLGNSNQPQHF.

This chain links TRBV4-3 with TRBJ2-3, with D possibly called TRBD1 or TRBD2 (5 bases each). Germline-derived CDR1 and CDR2 are LGHNA and YSLEER. V was trimmed by 0 bases and J by 12 bases, leaving 13 bases between them. The CDR3 is 13 amino acids. The CDR3 sequence: CASSQDATGQQYF. CDR3 coding DNA: TGCGCCAGCAGCCAAGACGCTACGGGGCAACAGTATTTT.

This rearrangement joins TRBV12-3 or TRBV12-4 to TRBJ2-3; D remains unclear. This CDR3 contains 13 residues. Trimming shortened V by 3 bases and J by 3 bases, and 7 bases separated the two germline ends. As DNA, the CDR3 is TGTGCCAGCAGTTTTCTAGGGACAGATACGCAGTATTTT. Amino acid sequence: CASSFLGTDTQYF.

V and J are TRBV6-5 and TRBJ2-1; 11 bases align to TRBD2. From germline, CDR1 is MNHEY and CDR2 SVGAGI. Losses at the gene ends were 8 bases for V and 8 bases for J; bases not matched to a gene: 5. The CDR3 has 13 amino acids. The CDR3 DNA reads as TGTGCCAGCGCCGAGACTAGCGGGGATGAGCAGTTCTTC. This encodes CASAETSGDEQFF.

The CDR3 loop reads CASSLLQANNQPQHF. Written as DNA, the CDR3 is TGTGCCAGCAGTTTACTACAGGCTAACAATCAGCCCCAGCATTTT. The chain employs TRBV28 and TRBJ1-5, with D maybe TRBD1 (5 bases). Germline V gene sequence: CDR1 MDHEN, CDR2 SYDVKM. V was trimmed by 2 bases and J by 3 bases, leaving 11 bases between them. CDR3 length: 15 amino acids.

This clone was counted a few times. This chain joins TRBV9 and TRBJ2-1, with 9 positions matching TRBD2. V trimming: 2 bases; J trimming: 6 bases; junction bases outside the gene matches: 6. The CDR3 consists of 15 residues. Germline-derived CDR1 and CDR2 are SGDLS and YYNGEE. CDR3 residues: CASSVGTSPFNEQFF. The CDR3 DNA sequence: TGTGCCAGCAGCGTGGGGACTAGCCCATTCAATGAGCAGTTCTTC.

This clone has just a few counts. The junction departs from germline at one end; a sequencing error may be responsible. The chain's CDR3 is CASSEGTTNEKLFF. In DNA, the CDR3 is TGTGCCAGCAGCGAAGGTACAACTAATGAAAAACTGTTTTTT. The chain couples TRBV2 to TRBJ1-4; D unclear. The V gene's germline CDR1 is SNHLY and CDR2 FYNNEI. The CDR3 extends over 14 amino acids.

This clone came up a few times. The chain couples TRBV9 to TRBJ1-2, with 9 bases lining up with TRBD1. CDR1 and CDR2 (germline): SGDLS, YYNGEE. With V trimmed by 4 bases and J by 4 bases, 8 bases remained unmatched. This CDR3 is 15 amino acids long. CDR3 in amino acids: CASSPEGQGTYGYTF. The DNA for the CDR3 is TGTGCCAGCAGCCCGGAAGGACAGGGGACCTATGGCTACACCTTC.

This chain links TRBV29-1 with TRBJ2-1, with TRBD2 matching over 10 bases. The CDR3 runs 14 residues. With V trimmed by 4 bases and J by 8 bases, 8 bases remained unmatched. Germline assignment: CDR1 SQVTM and CDR2 ANQGSEA. For the CDR3, the DNA is TGCAGCGTTGGGGGGCCTAGCGGGAGCGATGAGCAGTTCTTC. This sequence encodes CSVGGPSGSDEQFF.

The gene calls are TRBV2 and TRBJ2-2, with 7 bases matching TRBD2. Looked up from germline, CDR1 is SNHLY and CDR2 is FYNNEI. Germline trimming cut 6 bases from V and 4 bases from J; bases unmatched to any gene: 8. The CDR3 covers 15 residues. CDR3 amino acids: CASSDSGGGTGELFF. The CDR3 DNA reads TGTGCCAGCAGCGATTCGGGGGGAGGCACCGGGGAGCTGTTTTTT.

This clone was detected once. This rearrangement joins TRBV7-3 to TRBJ2-5; D might be TRBD1 or TRBD2, each matching 6 bases. Germline V gene sequence: CDR1 SGHTA, CDR2 FQGTGA. V lost 5 bases and J 0 bases, leaving 16 bases between the germline ends. This CDR3 is built from 16 residues. The CDR3 sequence: CASSPGLTGYQETQYF. The CDR3 DNA follows: TGTGCCAGCAGCCCAGGACTAACAGGGTACCAAGAGACCCAGTACTTC.

The rearrangement joins TRBV28 to TRBJ2-5, with D perhaps matching TRBD2 (7 bases). The CDR3 runs 14 residues. The V gene lost 10 bases and the J gene lost 6 bases, with 21 bases spanning the gap. Germline V lookup: CDR1 MDHEN, CDR2 SYDVKM. The CDR3 reads CATRLGGATKTQYF. CDR3 coding DNA: TGTGCCACACGCCTAGGGGGGGCAACCAAGACCCAGTACTTC.

J is TRBJ2-5 and V is TRBV7-2, with TRBD1 matching over 8 bases. From germline, CDR1 is SGHTA and CDR2 FQGNSA. This CDR3 has 14 amino acids. Losses at the gene ends were 3 bases for V and 3 bases for J; bases not matched to a gene: 3. The CDR3 loop reads CASSFPDREETQYF. CDR3 DNA sequence: TGTGCCAGCAGCTTCCCGGACAGGGAAGAGACCCAGTACTTC.

The CDR3 is CASSSRQANEQFF. CDR3 nucleotide sequence: TGTGCCAGCAGCTCCCGACAGGCGAATGAGCAGTTCTTC. V is TRBV7-8 and J is TRBJ2-1; D is possibly TRBD1 (6 bases). Germline CDR1 SGHVS, CDR2 FQNEAQ. Trimming left V 4 bases short and J 7 bases short, with 11 bases between. The CDR3 sequence is 13 residues long. The variable domain in full, completed from reference TRBV7-8 and TRBJ2-1, reads GAGVSQSPRYKVAKRGQDVALRCDPISGHVSLFWYQQALGQGPEFLTYFQNEAQLDKSGLPSDRFFAERPEGSVSTLKIQRTQQEDSAVYLCASSSRQANEQFFGPGTRLTVL.